Sequencing of this T cell receptor (beta chain) was carried out in a study of T cells in localized non-small cell lung cancer. Regarding the study as a whole: Researchers found a median 57 of the top 100 tumor clones in adjacent lung.

The method was immunoSEQ multiplex PCR; TCRdb's version includes in-frame clones alone and lacks a portion of them. The repertoire consists of roughly 20,000 clones, with roughly 91% occurring once and the leading ten covering 10% to 15%. The CDR3 spans 15 residues. Germline CDR1 and CDR2: MNHEY and SVGAGI. Trimming cost V 6 bases and J 7 bases, with 18 bases left between them. Note on this clone: Its antigen is unknown.

The sequence was collected from a male donor older than 55 with stage I lung adenocarcinoma. V gene TRBV6-5 combines with J gene TRBJ2-2; weak D call: TRBD2 (7 bases). The starting material was peripheral blood, obtained before any cancer treatment. The CDR3 reads CASRSSGAGDGELFF. The CDR3 DNA reads as TGTGCCAGCAGATCGTCGGGGGCGGGGGACGGGGAGCTGTTTTTT.